The sequence of this T cell receptor beta chain was determined in a study of patients and donors after allogeneic stem cell transplantation. TCRdb independently ran MiXCR on the RT-PCR reads; one entry per CDR3 protein. The sample consists of about 960,000 distinct CDR3 sequences, roughly 18% of them appearing once. Germline assignment: CDR1 KGHDR and CDR2 SFDVKD. The V end lost 3 bases, the J end lost 4 bases, and 11 bases lay between the germline ends. The CDR3 has 14 residues. Sequenced sample: blood, either unsorted or a sorted T cell fraction (not recorded which). The chain employs TRBV24-1 and TRBJ1-1; the D gene is possibly TRBD1 (5 bases). The clonotype was recovered from a human donor who was either an allogeneic HSCT recipient or a stem cell or donor lymphocyte infusion donor (not recorded which). It is not recorded whose cells these are; they may come from a transplant donor. CDR3 region: CATSDAIDSTEAFF. Written as DNA, the CDR3 is TGTGCCACCAGTGATGCTATTGACAGCACTGAAGCTTTCTTT.